This T cell receptor beta chain was recorded in a study of T-cell reconstitution after alpha-beta-depleted transplantation in children. There are many counts of this clonotype. What it binds is not known. TCRbeta library preparation incorporated unique molecular identifiers. Using its own MiXCR run on the PCR reads, TCRdb lists one record per CDR3 protein. The table lists hundreds of thousands of distinct CDR3 sequences, 10% to 15% of them singletons. The V end lost 3 bases, the J end lost 4 bases, and 12 bases lay between the germline ends. There are 14 residues in the CDR3. General observations from the study: Newly made T cells mostly supplied T-cell counts and diversity one year after transplant.

The starting material was PBMCs, mostly from graft donor cells, obtained 360 days after TCRalphabeta/CD19-depleted stem cell transplant. This TCR derives from a male patient aged 10 to 17 who had a stem cell transplant for acute myeloid leukemia, so the T cells may come from the graft donor. The J gene is TRBJ1-1, the V gene TRBV12-3 or TRBV12-4; no firm D call. Here the CDR3 reads CASSFSVKGTEAFF. The CDR3 DNA reads as TGTGCCAGCAGTTTCTCTGTGAAGGGCACTGAAGCTTTCTTT.